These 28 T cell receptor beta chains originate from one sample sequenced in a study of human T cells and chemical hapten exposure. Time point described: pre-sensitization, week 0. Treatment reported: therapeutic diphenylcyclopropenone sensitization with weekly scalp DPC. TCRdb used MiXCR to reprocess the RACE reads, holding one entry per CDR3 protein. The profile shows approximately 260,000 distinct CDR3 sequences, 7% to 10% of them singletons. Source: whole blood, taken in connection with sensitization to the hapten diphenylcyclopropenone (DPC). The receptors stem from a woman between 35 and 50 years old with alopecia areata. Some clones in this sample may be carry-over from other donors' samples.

This chain's CDR3 is CASSRGQGIETQYF. Here the CDR3 DNA reads TGCGCCAGCAGCAGGGGACAGGGGATAGAGACCCAGTACTTC. The chain is built from TRBV5-1 and TRBJ2-5; the match to TRBD1 covers 10 bases. The CDR3 runs to 14 residues. CDR1 SGHRS and CDR2 YFSETQ come from the germline V gene. With V trimmed by 4 bases and J by 4 bases, 4 bases remained unmatched.

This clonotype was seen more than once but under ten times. The CDR3 DNA sequence: TGTGCCAGCAGTTACTTCGTCCGGAGCTCTGGGGCCAACGTCCTGACTTTC. Translating it yields CASSYFVRSSGANVLTF. The V gene is TRBV6-5, the J gene TRBJ2-6; the D is unclear. Trimming pared 1 base from V and 0 bases from J, leaving 10 bases between. Per the germline V gene, CDR1 is MNHEY and CDR2 is SVGAGI. This CDR3 has 17 amino acids.

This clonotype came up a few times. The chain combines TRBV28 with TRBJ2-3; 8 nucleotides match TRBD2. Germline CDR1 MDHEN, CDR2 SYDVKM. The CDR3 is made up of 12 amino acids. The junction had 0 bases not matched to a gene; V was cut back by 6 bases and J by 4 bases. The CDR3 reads CASRGLADTQYF. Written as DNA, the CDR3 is TGTGCCAGCAGGGGACTAGCAGATACGCAGTATTTT. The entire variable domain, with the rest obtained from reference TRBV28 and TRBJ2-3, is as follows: DVKVTQSSRYLVKRTGEKVFLECVQDMDHENMFWYRQDPGLGLRLIYFSYDVKMKEKGDIPEGYSVSREKKERFSLILESASTNQTSMYLCASRGLADTQYFGPGTRLTVL.

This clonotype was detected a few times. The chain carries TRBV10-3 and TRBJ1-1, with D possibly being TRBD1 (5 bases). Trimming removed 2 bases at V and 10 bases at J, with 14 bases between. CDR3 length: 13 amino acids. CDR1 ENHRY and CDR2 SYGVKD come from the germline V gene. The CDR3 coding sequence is TGTGCCATCAGTGAGGCCGGAGCGGGGACAGCTTTCTTT. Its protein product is CAISEAGAGTAFF.

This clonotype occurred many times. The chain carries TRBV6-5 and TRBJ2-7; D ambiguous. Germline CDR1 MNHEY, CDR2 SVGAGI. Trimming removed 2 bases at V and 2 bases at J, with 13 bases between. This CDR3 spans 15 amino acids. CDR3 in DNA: TGTGCCAGCAGTTACGGTCGGGTGAAGACCTACGAGCAGTACTTC. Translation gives CASSYGRVKTYEQYF.

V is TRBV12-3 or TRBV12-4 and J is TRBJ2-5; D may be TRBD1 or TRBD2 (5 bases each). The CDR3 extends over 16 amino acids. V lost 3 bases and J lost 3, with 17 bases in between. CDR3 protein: CASSFRDGTPKETQYF. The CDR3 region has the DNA TGTGCCAGCAGTTTTCGGGACGGAACGCCAAAAGAGACCCAGTACTTC.

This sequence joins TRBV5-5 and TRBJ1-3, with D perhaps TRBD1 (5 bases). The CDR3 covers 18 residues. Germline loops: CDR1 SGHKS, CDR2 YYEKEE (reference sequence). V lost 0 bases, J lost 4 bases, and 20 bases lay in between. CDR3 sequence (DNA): TGTGCCAGCAGCTTGGCGTCGAGGGGTGGAATTTCCGGAAACACCATATATTTT. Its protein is CASSLASRGGISGNTIYF.

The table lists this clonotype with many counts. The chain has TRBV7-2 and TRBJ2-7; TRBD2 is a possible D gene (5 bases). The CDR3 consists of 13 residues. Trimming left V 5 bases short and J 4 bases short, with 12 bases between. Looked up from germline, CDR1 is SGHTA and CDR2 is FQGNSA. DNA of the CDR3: TGTGCCAGCAGCCCGAGCGGACTGTACGAGCAGTACTTC. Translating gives CASSPSGLYEQYF.

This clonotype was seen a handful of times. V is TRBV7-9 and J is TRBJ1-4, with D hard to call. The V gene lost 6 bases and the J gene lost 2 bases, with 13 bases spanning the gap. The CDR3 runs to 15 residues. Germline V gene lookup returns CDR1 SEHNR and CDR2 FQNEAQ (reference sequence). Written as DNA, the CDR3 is TGTGCCAGCAGTCCTATTGGAATGACTAATGAAAAACTGTTTTTT. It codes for CASSPIGMTNEKLFF.

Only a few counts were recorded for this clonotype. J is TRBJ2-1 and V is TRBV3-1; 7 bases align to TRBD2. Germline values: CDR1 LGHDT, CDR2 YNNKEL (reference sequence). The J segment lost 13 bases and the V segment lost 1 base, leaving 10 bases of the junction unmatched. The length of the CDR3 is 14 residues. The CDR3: CASSQASSGGVQFF. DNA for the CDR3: TGTGCCAGCAGCCAAGCGTCTAGCGGAGGGGTTCAGTTCTTC.

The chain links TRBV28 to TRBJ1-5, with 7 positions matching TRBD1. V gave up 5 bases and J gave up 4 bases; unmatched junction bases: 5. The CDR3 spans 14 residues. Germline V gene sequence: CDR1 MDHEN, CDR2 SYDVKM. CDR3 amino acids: CASSPDRPNQPQHF. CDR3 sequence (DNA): TGTGCCAGCAGTCCGGACAGGCCAAATCAGCCCCAGCATTTT.

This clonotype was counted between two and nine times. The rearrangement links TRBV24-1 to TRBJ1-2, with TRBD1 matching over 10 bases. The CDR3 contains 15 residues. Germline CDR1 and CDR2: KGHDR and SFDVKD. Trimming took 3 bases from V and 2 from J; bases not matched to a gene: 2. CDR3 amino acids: CATSDPDRGNYGYTF. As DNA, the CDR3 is TGTGCCACCAGTGATCCGGACAGGGGGAACTATGGCTACACCTTC.

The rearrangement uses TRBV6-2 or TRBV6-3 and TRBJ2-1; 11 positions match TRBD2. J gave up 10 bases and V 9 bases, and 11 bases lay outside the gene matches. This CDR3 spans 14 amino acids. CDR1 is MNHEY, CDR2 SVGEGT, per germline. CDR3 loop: CASTFLAGGREQFF. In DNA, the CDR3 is TGTGCCAGTACCTTTTTAGCGGGAGGGCGCGAGCAGTTCTTC.

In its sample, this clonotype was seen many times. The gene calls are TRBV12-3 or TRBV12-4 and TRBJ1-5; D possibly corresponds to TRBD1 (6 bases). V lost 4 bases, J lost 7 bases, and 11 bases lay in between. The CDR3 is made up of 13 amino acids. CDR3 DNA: TGTGCCAGCAGTTCGACAGGTTTCCAGCCCCAGCATTTT. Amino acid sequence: CASSSTGFQPQHF.

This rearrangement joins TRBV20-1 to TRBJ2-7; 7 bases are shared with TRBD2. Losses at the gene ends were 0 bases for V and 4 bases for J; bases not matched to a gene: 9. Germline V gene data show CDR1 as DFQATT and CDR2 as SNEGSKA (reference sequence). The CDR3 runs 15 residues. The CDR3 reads CSARDPRTSPYEQYF. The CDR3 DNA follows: TGCAGTGCTAGAGATCCCAGGACTAGTCCTTACGAGCAGTACTTC.

The CDR3 loop reads CASSQSSGTYEQYF. CDR3 nucleotide sequence: TGTGCCAGCTCACAATCTAGCGGGACCTACGAGCAGTACTTC. The chain joins TRBV18 to TRBJ2-7; 9 positions match TRBD2. After removal of 4 bases from V and 2 bases from J, the junction contained 3 bases not matched to a gene. The CDR3 covers 14 residues. Germline V lookup: CDR1 KGHSH, CDR2 LQKENI.

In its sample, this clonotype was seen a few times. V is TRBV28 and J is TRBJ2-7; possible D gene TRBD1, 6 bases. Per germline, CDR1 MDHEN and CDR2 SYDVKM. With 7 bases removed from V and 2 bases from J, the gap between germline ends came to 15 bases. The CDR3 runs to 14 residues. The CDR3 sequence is CASNSGVVAYEQYF. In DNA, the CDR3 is TGTGCCAGCAATTCAGGGGTAGTGGCCTACGAGCAGTACTTC.

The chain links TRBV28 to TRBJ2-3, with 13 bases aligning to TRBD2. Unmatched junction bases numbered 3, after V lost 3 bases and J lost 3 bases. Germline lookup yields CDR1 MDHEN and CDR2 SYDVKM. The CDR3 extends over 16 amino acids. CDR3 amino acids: CASSLTSGRTTDTQYF. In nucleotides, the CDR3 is TGTGCCAGCAGTTTGACTAGCGGGAGGACGACAGATACGCAGTATTTT.

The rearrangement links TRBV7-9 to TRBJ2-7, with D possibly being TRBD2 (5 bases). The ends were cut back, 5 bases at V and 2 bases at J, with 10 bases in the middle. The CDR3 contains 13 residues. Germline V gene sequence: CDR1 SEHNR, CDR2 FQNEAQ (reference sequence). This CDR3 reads CASSRTRTYEQYF. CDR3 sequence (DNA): TGTGCCAGCAGCCGAACTAGGACCTACGAGCAGTACTTC.

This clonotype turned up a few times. This chain's CDR3 is CSARDLGRGHSDTQYF. The CDR3 region has the DNA TGCAGTGCTAGAGATCTGGGCAGGGGGCACTCAGATACGCAGTATTTT. V usage is TRBV20-1 and J usage is TRBJ2-3; TRBD1 matches 8 bases. Germline CDR1 is DFQATT and CDR2 is SNEGSKA (reference sequence). This CDR3 spans 16 amino acids. The junction had 9 bases not matched to a gene; V was cut back by 0 bases and J by 4 bases.

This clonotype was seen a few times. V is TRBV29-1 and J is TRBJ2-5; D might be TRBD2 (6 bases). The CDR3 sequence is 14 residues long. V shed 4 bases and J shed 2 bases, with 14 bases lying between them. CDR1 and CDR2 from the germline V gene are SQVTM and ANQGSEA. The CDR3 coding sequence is TGCAGCGTTGTGTGGGAGGTCTCGCAAGAGACCCAGTACTTC. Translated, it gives CSVVWEVSQETQYF.

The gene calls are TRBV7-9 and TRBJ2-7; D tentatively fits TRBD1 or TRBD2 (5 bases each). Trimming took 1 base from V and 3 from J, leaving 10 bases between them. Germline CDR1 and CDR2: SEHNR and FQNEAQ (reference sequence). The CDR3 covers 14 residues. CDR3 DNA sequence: TGTGCCAGCAGCTTAGAATATGGGGGCTACGAGCAGTACTTC. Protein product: CASSLEYGGYEQYF.

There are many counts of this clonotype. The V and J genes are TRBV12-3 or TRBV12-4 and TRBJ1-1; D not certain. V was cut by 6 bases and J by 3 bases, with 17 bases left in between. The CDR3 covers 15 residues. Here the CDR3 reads CASSSSIMGYTEAFF. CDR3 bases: TGTGCCAGCAGCTCCAGTATCATGGGGTACACTGAAGCTTTCTTT.

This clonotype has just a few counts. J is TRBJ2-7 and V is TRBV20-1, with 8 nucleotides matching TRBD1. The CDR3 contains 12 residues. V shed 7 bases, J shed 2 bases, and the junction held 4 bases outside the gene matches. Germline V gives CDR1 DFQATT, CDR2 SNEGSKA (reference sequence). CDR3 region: CSVGQGAYEQYF. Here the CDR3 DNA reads TGCAGTGTAGGACAGGGAGCCTACGAGCAGTACTTC.

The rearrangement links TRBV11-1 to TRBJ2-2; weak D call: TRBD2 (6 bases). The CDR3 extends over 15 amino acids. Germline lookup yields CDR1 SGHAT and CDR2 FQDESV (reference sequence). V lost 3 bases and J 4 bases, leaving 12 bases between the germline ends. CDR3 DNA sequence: TGTGCCAGCAGCTTTGGAGTAGCGGTCACCGGGGAGCTGTTTTTT. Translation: CASSFGVAVTGELFF.

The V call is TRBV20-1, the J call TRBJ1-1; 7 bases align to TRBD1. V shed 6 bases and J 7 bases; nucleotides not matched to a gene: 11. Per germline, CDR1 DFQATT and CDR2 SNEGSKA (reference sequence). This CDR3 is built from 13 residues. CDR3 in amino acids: CSASDRYEDEAFF. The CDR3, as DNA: TGCAGTGCCTCGGACAGGTATGAGGATGAAGCTTTCTTT.

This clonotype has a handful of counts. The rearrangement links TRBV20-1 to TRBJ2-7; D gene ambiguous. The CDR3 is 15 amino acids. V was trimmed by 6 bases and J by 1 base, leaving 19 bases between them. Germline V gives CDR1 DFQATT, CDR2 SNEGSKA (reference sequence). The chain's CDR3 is CSATPDSPISYEQYF. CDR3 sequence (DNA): TGCAGTGCGACACCTGACTCCCCCATTTCCTACGAGCAGTACTTC.

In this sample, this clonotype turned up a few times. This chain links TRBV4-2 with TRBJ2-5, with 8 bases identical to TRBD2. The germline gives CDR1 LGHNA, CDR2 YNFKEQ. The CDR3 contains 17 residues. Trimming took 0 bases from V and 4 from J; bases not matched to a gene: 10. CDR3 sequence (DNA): TGTGCCAGCAGCCAAGAGGCTGGTAGCGGGGAGCTAGAGACCCAGTACTTC. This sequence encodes CASSQEAGSGELETQYF.